Listed below are T cell receptor beta chains from one sample, sequenced in a study of blood T cell repertoires in COVID-19. Sequencing used immunoSEQ multiplex PCR; TCRdb keeps in-frame clones, though not all of them. The table shows roughly 250,000 clones, with about 88% occurring only once. The specimen was peripheral blood. These receptors came from a woman aged 40-49 years who had recovered from COVID-19. The CDR3 runs from the conserved cysteine through the conserved F or W. A D gene is named only where the DNA matches it firmly. The size entry is marked missing in some rows and otherwise reads once, few, many or a size class.

TRBJ1-3 | . | . | TRBV6-5 | TGTGCCAGCACGGGATCGGTTGGAAACACCATATATTTT | CASTGSVGNTIYF
TRBJ1-4 | . | . | TRBV14 | TGTGCCAGCAGCCAAGCTTATCGGCTGTTTTTT | CASSQAYRLFF
TRBJ2-2 | . | TRBD2 | TRBV4-2 | TGTGCCAGCAGCCAGGCCATGGGGAGGGCGGCCGGGGAGCTGTTTTTT | CASSQAMGRAAGELFF
TRBJ2-1 | . | . | TRBV19 | TGTGCCAGTAGTATAGCGCCAGGTGAGCAGTTCTTC | CASSIAPGEQFF
TRBJ2-7 | . | TRBD1 | TRBV11-2 | TGTGCCAGCAGCTTAGGGGGACAGGGTGGGATCTACGAGCAGTACTTC | CASSLGGQGGIYEQYF
TRBJ1-1 | . | . | TRBV24-1 | TGTGCCACCAGTGGAAGGACGGGAGGGGCTGAAGCTTTCTTT | CATSGRTGGAEAFF
TRBJ1-2 | . | TRBD1 | TRBV3-1/TRBV3-2 | TGTGCCAGCAGCCAGTCTGCTGGGACAGGGGGCGGCTACACCTTC | CASSQSAGTGGGYTF
TRBJ1-1 | . | . | TRBV4-1 | TGCGCCACCCGCCGAGGGGGGGTGAACACTGAAGCTTTCTTT | CATRRGGVNTEAFF
TRBJ1-3 | . | . | TRBV30 | TGTGCCTGGGTCCCGGGACTGATTCTTTCTGGAAACACCATATATTTT | CAWVPGLILSGNTIYF
TRBJ2-1 | . | TRBD1 | TRBV19 | TGTGCCAGTAGTACCGGGGGGACAGGGATAACGGATGAGCAGTTCTTC | CASSTGGTGITDEQFF
TRBJ2-1 | . | . | TRBV9 | TGTGCCAGCAGCTCCCGGCCACTAGTTGCCTACAATGAGCAGTTCTTC | CASSSRPLVAYNEQFF
TRBJ2-5 | . | . | TRBV7-8 | TGTGCCAGCAGCGGCGGCAGGGCGGTGGAGACCCAGTACTTC | CASSGGRAVETQYF
TRBJ2-6 | once | TRBD1 | TRBV3-1/TRBV3-2 | TGTGCCAGCAGCCCGCGCCAGGGGGCCTACGGGGCCAACGTCCTGACTTTC | CASSPRQGAYGANVLTF
TRBJ1-1 | . | . | TRBV30 | TGTGCCTGGAACAGTCACAGGGTGGACACTGAAGCTTTCTTT | CAWNSHRVDTEAFF
TRBJ2-1 | . | . | TRBV9 | TGTGCCAGCAACCCCCACGTTCTAGCGCACTACAATGAGCAGTTCTTC | CASNPHVLAHYNEQFF
TRBJ1-3 | . | . | TRBV9 | TGTGCCAGCAGCCCGAGGGGGGGAAACACCATATATTTT | CASSPRGGNTIYF
TRBJ2-6 | once | TRBD2 | TRBV4-2 | TGTGCCAGCAGCCAAGAAGCTAGCGGGACTGGGGCCAACGTCCTGACTTTC | CASSQEASGTGANVLTF
TRBJ1-1 | . | . | TRBV5-4 | TGTGCCAGCAAGGGGGGGCAGAACACTGAAGCTTTCTTT | CASKGGQNTEAFF
TRBJ2-5 | . | . | TRBV27 | TGTGCCAGCAGCCCAAAGATCCCGGAGGAGACCCAGTACTTC | CASSPKIPEETQYF
TRBJ2-1 | . | . | TRBV7-2 | TGTGCCAGCAGCTTATGGGAGCGGGACAATGAGCAGTTCTTC | CASSLWERDNEQFF
TRBJ2-3 | . | . | TRBV18 | TGTGCCAGCTCCCCCCTCCCGGGAGGCACAGATACGCAGTATTTT | CASSPLPGGTDTQYF
TRBJ2-5 | once | TRBD2 | TRBV30 | TGTGCCTGGACCCCCGGACTAGCGGGAGCGGCAGAGACCCAGTACTTC | CAWTPGLAGAAETQYF
TRBJ2-5 | . | TRBD2 | TRBV13 | TGTGCCAGCAGCCCCCCCGGGGGGGCTGGGGGGACCCAGTACTTC | CASSPPGGAGGTQYF
TRBJ2-2 | . | TRBD2 | TRBV5-1 | TGCGCCAGCAGCGTGAGGGCTAGCGGGAGAAGATTCACCGGGGAGCTGTTTTTT | CASSVRASGRRFTGELFF
TRBJ2-1 | once | . | TRBV29-1 | TGCAGCGTTGAGGGGGGTGGGACGGATTCCTACAATGAGCAGTTCTTC | CSVEGGGTDSYNEQFF
TRBJ1-6 | . | . | TRBV3-1/TRBV3-2 | TGTGCCAGCAGCCAAGATCCCATGACAAATTCACCCCTCCACTTT | CASSQDPMTNSPLHF
TRBJ1-5 | once | TRBD1 | TRBV19 | TGTGCCAGTAGTATAGTGCAGGGGGTTTGGGGCAATCAGCCCCAGCATTTT | CASSIVQGVWGNQPQHF
TRBJ1-2 | . | TRBD1 | TRBV3-1/TRBV3-2 | TGTGCCAGCAGCCAAGCCGACAGGGGTGGCTATGGCTACACCTTC | CASSQADRGGYGYTF
TRBJ1-1 | . | TRBD1 | TRBV5-1 | TGCGCCAGCAGCTCCCGAACAGGGGCGGCCCGGGCTAGGGCTTTCTTT | CASSSRTGAARARAFF
TRBJ2-7 | . | TRBD1 | TRBV7-8 | TGTGCCAGCAGCCCACCGACAGGGGGCGGAGGCGAGCAGTACTTC | CASSPPTGGGGEQYF
TRBJ2-7 | . | . | TRBV6-5 | TGTGCCAGCAGCCCACCGGGGGTAGCGGCCCGCGGGTACTTC | CASSPPGVAARGYF
TRBJ1-1 | once | . | TRBV19 | TGTGCCAGTAGTGACCGGCCCGGGGCTTTCTTT | CASSDRPGAFF
TRBJ1-2 | . | TRBD1 | TRBV6-2/TRBV6-3 | TGTGCCAGCAGTTCCCCGACAGGGAACTATGGCTACACCTTC | CASSSPTGNYGYTF
TRBJ1-1 | . | . | TRBV5-1 | TGCGCCAGCAGCCCGGGGACACCGAACACTGAAGCTTTCTTT | CASSPGTPNTEAFF
TRBJ2-7 | . | TRBD2 | TRBV19 | TGTGCCAGTAGTTCCGCTAGCGGCTCCTCCTACGAGCAGTACTTC | CASSSASGSSYEQYF
TRBJ2-1 | . | . | TRBV9 | TGTGCCAGCAGCGTGGAGGCGAACTCGTGGAATGAGCAGTTCTTC | CASSVEANSWNEQFF
TRBJ2-1 | . | TRBD1 | TRBV6-5 | TGTGCCAGCCGACGACAGGGGGCTCCTAATGAGCAGTTCTTC | CASRRQGAPNEQFF
TRBJ2-2 | . | . | TRBV14 | TGTGCCAGCAGCCAATCGCCGGCCGGGGAGCTGTTTTTT | CASSQSPAGELFF
TRBJ2-7 | few | TRBD1 | TRBV11-2 | TGTGCCAGCAGCTCGGACAGGGGCGGCGAGCAGTACTTC | CASSSDRGGEQYF
TRBJ2-6 | . | TRBD2 | TRBV13 | TGTGCCTCGGGACTAGCGGGAGGGTACTCTGGGGCCAACGTCCTGACTTTC | CASGLAGGYSGANVLTF
TRBJ2-5 | . | . | TRBV9 | TGTGCCAGCAGCGTCGTTGGGGAGCAGACCCAGTACTTC | CASSVVGEQTQYF